Described below is a single TCR beta chain sequence and its context. The antigen this receptor binds is unknown. Here the CDR3 omits its conserved ending phenylalanine or tryptophan, so a read error is the likely source. The DNA is left out, because the CDR3 cannot be placed on it with certainty; the CDR3 is given as TCRdb lists it. The sample comes from a study of tumor-infiltrating lymphocytes in glioblastoma multiforme (dated by TCRdb to 2016 to 2017). About the study as a whole: To test whether intratumoral genomic heterogeneity fosters TIL diversity, the study jointly examined somatic mutations, TIL diversity and immune response activity.

TCRB libraries were constructed from RNA through three rounds of nested multiplex PCR following a modified ARM-PCR protocol with multiple V-beta primers and a C-beta primer. TCRB-specific cDNA was synthesized from around 550 ng total RNA with ProtoScript II Reverse Transcriptase and a C-beta primer. For the TCRB libraries, no unique molecular identifiers were described. In the third PCR, barcodes and adapters were added over roughly 23 cycles with Deep VentR (exo-) polymerase, and the 250-500 bp bands were then gel purified. TCRB libraries were sequenced with 250 bp paired-end reads on an Illumina HiSeq 2500. For the original study's pipeline: Trimmomatic was used to clean reads, FLASH to merge reads, MiGEC to assign V, D and J segments, and VDJtools to perform the analysis. Repertoire diversity was quantified with the Shannon-Wiener diversity index calculated using VDJtools. TCRdb trimmed the raw reads at Q25, called clones with MiXCR and kept productive beta chains. Merged by CDR3 protein, the rows form single entries marked with the most common genes and DNA. These V and J calls are TCRdb output, not the study's own analysis. The sample records 15,000 to 20,000 distinct CDR3 sequences, just under 70% of which are singletons. Of the sample, 15% to 20% falls within the top ten clones.

Summary of the overall study and its limitations: Because T cells carry unequal numbers of TCR transcripts, RNA-based TCR sequencing may distort clone frequencies. Generalizability is limited because the TCR and somatic mutation analysis included only one glioblastoma patient. T cells were not sorted into functional subsets, which the authors noted as a future improvement.

For peripheral blood mononuclear cells, total RNA was isolated with TRIzol reagent and then purified using the RNeasy kit. All RNA had OD 260/280 ratios above 1.9 and RNA integrity numbers above 6.5. Ends included, the CDR3 has 15 residues. The germline V gene (reference sequence) specifies WNHNN as CDR1 and SYGVQD as CDR2. Input material: peripheral blood. Rearrangement joined TRBV10-1 to TRBJ2-7; the table names TRBD1, a call not compared with the DNA. This receptor was obtained from a male donor with glioblastoma. The CDR3 loop reads CASSESPVGGNEQYY.